This TCR beta chain was captured in a study of cytomegalovirus exposure and HLA in healthy donors. Overall study: According to later analysis, the same platform produced the roughly 110 validation and about 700 first-cohort repertoires. Overall study results and limits: Researchers reported that a few CMV-associated chains were confirmed in vitro as CMV antigen-specific.

Germline loops: CDR1 SGHKS, CDR2 YYEKEE (reference sequence). This CDR3 region has 15 residues. J lost 2 bases, V lost 3 bases, and 4 bases had no gene match. About this clone itself: Its antigen is currently unknown.

The table came from immunoSEQ multiplex PCR; TCRdb's copy has only in-frame clones and leaves some out. The sample includes 85,000 to 90,000 clones, about 96% of them seen just once. Donors were drawn from the roughly 110-subject validation cohort, separate from the approximately 700-subject first cohort. The sequencing input was PBMCs. This TCR derives from a man younger than 35 in good health and CMV-seronegative. The chain is built from TRBV5-5 and TRBJ1-4; 7 bases agree with TRBD1. The CDR3 DNA is TGTGCCAGCAGCTCGAAGACAGGGACTAATGAAAAACTGTTTTTT. This sequence encodes CASSSKTGTNEKLFF.